Following are 20 T cell receptor beta chains from one sample sequenced in a study of graft-versus-host responses after intestinal transplantation. Assay: immunoSEQ multiplex PCR; the TCRdb copy retains only in-frame clones and omits some. The data show roughly 100,000 clones, 87% seen once. No antigens are known for them. The sample in question was unstimulated CD4+ T cells sorted from spleen or lymph node cells, obtained before intestinal transplant. The origin of the receptors is a human donor who received an intestinal transplant.

The chain has TRBV5-1 and TRBJ2-6; no definite D call. V gave up 0 bases and J gave up 0 bases, with 13 bases separating them. Germline CDR1 SGHRS, CDR2 YFSETQ. The CDR3 extends over 18 amino acids. CDR3 nucleotides: TGCGCCAGCAGCTTGGCTCTGTTGGGCAGCTCTGGGGCCAACGTCCTGACTTTC. This sequence encodes CASSLALLGSSGANVLTF.

The chain uses TRBV2 and TRBJ1-2, with no clear D. The CDR3 covers 12 residues. Trimming stripped 8 bases from V and 5 bases from J, with 12 bases between. Germline values: CDR1 SNHLY, CDR2 FYNNEI. CDR3 DNA: TGTGCCAGCTCGGGTATCGGATATGGCTACACCTTC. Translation: CASSGIGYGYTF.

The CDR3 here is CASSQGLRRQPRGYTF. The DNA for the CDR3 is TGCGCCAGCAGCCAAGGATTAAGGAGACAGCCCCGGGGCTACACCTTC. This chain joins TRBV4-1 and TRBJ1-2; tentative D call: TRBD1 (5 bases). Germline lookup yields CDR1 MGHRA and CDR2 YSYEKL. The CDR3 totals 16 residues. V was shortened by 1 base and J by 8 bases, with 20 bases between the two germline ends.

The chain joins TRBV5-1 to TRBJ2-7, with 9 bases fitting TRBD1. Germline lookup yields CDR1 SGHRS and CDR2 YFSETQ. CDR3 length: 16 amino acids. After removal of 8 bases from V and 5 bases from J, the junction contained 17 bases not matched to a gene. The CDR3 DNA is TGCGCCAGTCAACAGGCAACGGGACAGGGAGACAACGAGCAGTACTTC. It yields the protein CASQQATGQGDNEQYF.

V usage is TRBV2 and J usage is TRBJ1-1; 8 bases align to TRBD1. The CDR3 runs 15 residues. Losses at the gene ends were 6 bases for V and 1 base for J; bases not matched to a gene: 7. Per germline, CDR1 SNHLY and CDR2 FYNNEI. Here the CDR3 reads CASSYQGATNTEAFF. The CDR3 DNA follows: TGTGCCAGCAGCTACCAGGGGGCGACGAACACTGAAGCTTTCTTT.

This clone appeared once. The genes are TRBV7-3 and TRBJ2-3; D perhaps matches TRBD2 (6 bases). V shed 5 bases and J shed 4 bases, with 10 bases lying between them. This CDR3 has 13 residues. The germline gives CDR1 SGHTA, CDR2 FQGTGA. The CDR3: CASSPTRADTQYF. The CDR3 DNA sequence: TGTGCCAGCAGCCCGACTAGGGCAGATACGCAGTATTTT.

This chain joins TRBV5-1 and TRBJ2-1, with D unresolved. Per the germline V gene, CDR1 is SGHRS and CDR2 is YFSETQ. Trimming removed 0 bases from V and 0 bases from J, with 13 bases in between. The CDR3 spans 17 residues. CDR3 loop: CASSLAPVGSSYNEQFF. CDR3 nucleotide sequence: TGCGCCAGCAGCTTGGCCCCCGTGGGTAGCTCCTACAATGAGCAGTTCTTC. Full variable domain (outside the CDR3, taken from reference TRBV5-1 and TRBJ2-1): KAGVTQTPRYLIKTRGQQVTLSCSPISGHRSVSWYQQTPGQGLQFLFEYFSETQRNKGNFPGRFSGRQFSNSRSEMNVSTLELGDSALYLCASSLAPVGSSYNEQFFGPGTRLTVL.

The CDR3 DNA reads TGTGCCAGCTCACAAGGGACAGACATTTACAATGAGCAGTTCTTC. Encoded protein: CASSQGTDIYNEQFF. The rearrangement uses TRBV18 and TRBJ2-1, with TRBD1 matching over 7 bases. The V gene end was trimmed by 4 bases and the J gene end by 4 bases; junction bases not matched to a gene: 7. Germline V gene lookup returns CDR1 KGHSH and CDR2 LQKENI. This CDR3 contains 15 residues.

CDR3 bases: TGTGCCAGCAGTTTCAAGGCTTTGAACACTGAAGCTTTCTTT. Its translation: CASSFKALNTEAFF. The V gene is TRBV27, the J gene TRBJ1-1; D is undetermined. V was shortened by 3 bases and J by 0 bases, with 8 bases between the two germline ends. Germline V gene lookup returns CDR1 MNHEY and CDR2 SMNVEV (reference sequence). This CDR3 has 14 residues.

The chain employs TRBV10-1 and TRBJ2-1, with 7 bases matching TRBD1. V gave up 5 bases and J gave up 7 bases; unmatched junction bases: 5. The CDR3 has 13 residues. CDR1 and CDR2 from the germline V gene are WNHNN and SYGVQD (reference sequence). The CDR3 DNA is TGCGCCAGCAGTCCGGGACAGACGAATGAGCAGTTCTTC. It is translated as CASSPGQTNEQFF.

This rearrangement joins TRBV11-2 to TRBJ2-1; D might be TRBD2 (6 bases). The CDR3 has 15 residues. The germline V gene has CDR1 SGHAT and CDR2 FQNNGV. V lost 4 bases and J 0 bases, leaving 10 bases between the germline ends. The CDR3 reads CASSSGVSSYNEQFF. CDR3 DNA: TGTGCCAGCAGCTCGGGGGTAAGCTCCTACAATGAGCAGTTCTTC.

V and J are TRBV5-1 and TRBJ2-3; D is perhaps TRBD1 (6 bases). The CDR3 has 16 residues. CDR1 and CDR2 from the germline V gene are SGHRS and YFSETQ. Between the trimmed V and J ends, which lost 5 bases and 2 bases, there was a span of 18 bases. The CDR3 nucleotides read TGCGCCAGCAGAAAAACCGGGACAAGGGACACAGATACGCAGTATTTT. It codes for CASRKTGTRDTDTQYF.

The chain couples TRBV6-4 to TRBJ1-2; perhaps TRBD1 as D (6 bases). CDR1 MRHNA and CDR2 SNTAGT come from the germline V gene. CDR3 length: 13 amino acids. Deletions cut 5 bases from V and 7 bases from J, with 14 bases between. CDR3 amino acids: CASSPDSRGGYTF. The CDR3 DNA reads as TGTGCCAGCAGTCCTGACTCCAGGGGTGGCTACACCTTC.

The rearrangement links TRBV27 to TRBJ2-1; 7 bases are shared with TRBD2. Germline V lookup: CDR1 MNHEY, CDR2 SMNVEV (reference sequence). V lost 6 bases, J lost 5 bases, and 16 bases stayed unmatched. The length of the CDR3 is 17 residues. In DNA form, the CDR3 reads TGTGCCAGCAGCCTATCTCCTAGCGGAGTCACACACAATGAGCAGTTCTTC. It yields the protein CASSLSPSGVTHNEQFF.

This chain joins TRBV11-2 and TRBJ1-1; D not certain. The germline V and J ends were trimmed by 4 bases and 4 bases, with 13 bases remaining between them. This CDR3 comprises 14 residues. Germline CDR1 is SGHAT and CDR2 is FQNNGV. CDR3 DNA: TGTGCCAGCAGCTCGGGTCTGGAGGTCACTGAAGCTTTCTTT. As protein: CASSSGLEVTEAFF.

This chain connects TRBV7-2 to TRBJ2-5; 7 bases align to TRBD2. The J call is in doubt because the DNA end fits TRBJ2-7 better. The germline V gene has CDR1 SGHTA and CDR2 FQGNSA. The CDR3 has 14 amino acids. The CDR3 bases are TGTGCCAGCAGCTTAGCAGCGGGACTCTACGAGCAGTACTTC. As protein: CASSLAAGLYEQYF.

This chain joins TRBV6-6 and TRBJ2-2; 7 nucleotides agree with TRBD1. The CDR3 has 15 residues. Germline assignment: CDR1 MNHNY and CDR2 SVGAGI (reference sequence). V gave up 4 bases and J gave up 0 bases; unmatched junction bases: 2. The CDR3 protein is CASSFQGANTGELFF. DNA for the CDR3: TGTGCCAGCAGTTTCCAGGGGGCGAACACCGGGGAGCTGTTTTTT.

The CDR3 loop is CASSEEGPNTGELFF. The DNA for the CDR3 is TGTGCCAGCAGTGAAGAGGGACCGAACACCGGGGAGCTGTTTTTT. J is TRBJ2-2 and V is TRBV6-1, with D perhaps TRBD1 or TRBD2 (5 bases each). Germline V gene sequence: CDR1 MNHNS, CDR2 SASEGT. The CDR3 extends over 15 amino acids. Trimming took 1 base from V and 0 from J, leaving 6 bases between them.

This chain links TRBV29-1 with TRBJ2-5; D ambiguous. Germline V CDR1 and CDR2: SQVTM, ANQGSEA. The CDR3 is made up of 12 amino acids. Trimming took 3 bases from V and 4 from J, leaving 9 bases between them. The CDR3 loop is CSVESGGETQYF. The CDR3 DNA follows: TGCAGCGTTGAGAGTGGCGGAGAGACCCAGTACTTC.

This clone was recorded a few times. The V and J genes are TRBV6-5 and TRBJ1-3; 7 nucleotides match TRBD1. In germline, CDR1 is MNHEY, CDR2 SVGAGI. Trimming at V came to 5 bases and at J to 0 bases, leaving 1 base not matched to a gene. This CDR3 comprises 14 residues. The CDR3 is CASSGDSSGNTIYF. CDR3 nucleotides: TGTGCCAGCAGTGGGGACAGCTCTGGAAACACCATATATTTT.